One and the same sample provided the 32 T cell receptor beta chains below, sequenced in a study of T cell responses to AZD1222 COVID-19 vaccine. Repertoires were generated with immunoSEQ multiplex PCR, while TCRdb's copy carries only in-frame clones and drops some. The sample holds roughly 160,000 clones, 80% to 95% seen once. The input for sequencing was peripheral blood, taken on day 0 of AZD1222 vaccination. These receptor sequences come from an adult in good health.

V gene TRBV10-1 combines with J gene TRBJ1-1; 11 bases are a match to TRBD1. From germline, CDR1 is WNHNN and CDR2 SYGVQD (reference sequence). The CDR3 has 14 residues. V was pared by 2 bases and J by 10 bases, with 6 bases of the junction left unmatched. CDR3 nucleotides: TGCGCCAGCAGTGAGGGACAGGGGGCGCGGATAGCTTTCTTT. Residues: CASSEGQGARIAFF.

In DNA, the CDR3 is TGTGCCAGCTCAGGAATGGGAAGAACTAATGAAAAACTGTTTTTT. Its protein is CASSGMGRTNEKLFF. The chain uses TRBV18 and TRBJ1-4, with D unresolved. With 5 bases removed from V and 1 base from J, the gap between germline ends came to 11 bases. The CDR3 runs 15 residues. Germline V CDR1 and CDR2: KGHSH, LQKENI.

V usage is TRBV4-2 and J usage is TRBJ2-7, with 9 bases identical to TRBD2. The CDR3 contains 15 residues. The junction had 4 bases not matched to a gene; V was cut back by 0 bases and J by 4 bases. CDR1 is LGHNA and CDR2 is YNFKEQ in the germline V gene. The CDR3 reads CASSQESGGIYEQYF. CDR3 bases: TGTGCCAGCAGCCAAGAAAGCGGGGGGATATACGAGCAGTACTTC.

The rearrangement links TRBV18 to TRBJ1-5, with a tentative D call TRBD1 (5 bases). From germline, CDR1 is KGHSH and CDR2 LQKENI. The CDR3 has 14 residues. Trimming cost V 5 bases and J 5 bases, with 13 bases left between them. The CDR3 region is CASSSRGEYQPQHF. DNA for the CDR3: TGTGCCAGCTCATCTCGGGGCGAATATCAGCCCCAGCATTTT. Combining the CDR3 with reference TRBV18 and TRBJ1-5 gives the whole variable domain NAGVMQNPRHLVRRRGQEARLRCSPMKGHSHVYWYRQLPEEGLKFMVYLQKENIIDESGMPKERFSAEFPKEGPSILRIQQVVRGDSAAYFCASSSRGEYQPQHFGDGTRLSIL.

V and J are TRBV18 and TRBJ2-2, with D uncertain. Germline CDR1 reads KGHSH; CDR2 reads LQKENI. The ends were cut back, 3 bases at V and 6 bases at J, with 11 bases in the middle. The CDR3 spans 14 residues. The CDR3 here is CASSPWKGPGELFF. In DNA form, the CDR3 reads TGTGCCAGCTCACCTTGGAAGGGCCCCGGGGAGCTGTTTTTT.

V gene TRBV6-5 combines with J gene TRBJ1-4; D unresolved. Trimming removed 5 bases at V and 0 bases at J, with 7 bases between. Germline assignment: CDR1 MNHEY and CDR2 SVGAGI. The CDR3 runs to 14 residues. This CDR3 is CASSPTSTNEKLFF. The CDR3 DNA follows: TGTGCCAGCAGTCCCACATCAACTAATGAAAAACTGTTTTTT.

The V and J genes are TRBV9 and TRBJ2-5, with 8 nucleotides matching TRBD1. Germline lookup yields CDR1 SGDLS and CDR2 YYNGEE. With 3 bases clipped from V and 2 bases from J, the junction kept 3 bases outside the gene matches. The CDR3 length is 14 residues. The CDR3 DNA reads TGTGCCAGCAGCGCCGGGACAGGACAAGAGACCCAGTACTTC. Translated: CASSAGTGQETQYF.

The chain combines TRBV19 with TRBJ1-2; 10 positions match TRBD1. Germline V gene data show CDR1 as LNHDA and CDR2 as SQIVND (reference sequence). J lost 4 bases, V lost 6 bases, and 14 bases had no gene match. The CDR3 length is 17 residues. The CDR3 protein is CASRYDRGLVYGYGYTF. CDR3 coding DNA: TGTGCCAGTAGATACGACAGGGGGCTCGTTTATGGCTATGGCTACACCTTC.

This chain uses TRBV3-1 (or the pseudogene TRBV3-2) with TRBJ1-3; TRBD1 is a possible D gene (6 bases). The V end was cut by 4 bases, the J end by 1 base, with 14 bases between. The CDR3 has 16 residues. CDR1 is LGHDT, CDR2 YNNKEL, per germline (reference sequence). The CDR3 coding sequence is TGTGCCAGCAGCCCCATTCGGGGGGCATCTGGAAACACCATATATTTT. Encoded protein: CASSPIRGASGNTIYF.

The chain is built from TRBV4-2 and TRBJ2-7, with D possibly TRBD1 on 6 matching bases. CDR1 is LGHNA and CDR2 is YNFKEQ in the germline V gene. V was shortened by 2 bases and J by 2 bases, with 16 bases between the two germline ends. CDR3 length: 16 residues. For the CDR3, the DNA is TGTGCCAGCAGCCAACTCTCAGGGGCTGGAGCCTACGAGCAGTACTTC. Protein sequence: CASSQLSGAGAYEQYF.

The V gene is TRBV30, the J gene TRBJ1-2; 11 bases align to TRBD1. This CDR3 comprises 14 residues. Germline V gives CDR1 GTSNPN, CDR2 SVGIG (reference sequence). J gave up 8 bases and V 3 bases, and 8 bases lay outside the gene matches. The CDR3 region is CAWRDRGRTRGYTF. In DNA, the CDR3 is TGTGCCTGGAGGGACAGGGGGCGAACGAGGGGCTACACCTTC.

CDR3 nucleotide sequence: TGTGCCAGCAGCTGGTCGGGGACCTCCTACAATGAGCAGTTCTTC. Translation gives CASSWSGTSYNEQFF. This chain uses TRBV11-2 with TRBJ2-1, with D perhaps being TRBD1 or TRBD2 (5 bases each). The CDR3 is 15 amino acids. Germline CDR1 and CDR2: SGHAT and FQNNGV. V lost 4 bases to trimming and J lost 0 bases, with 10 bases between them.

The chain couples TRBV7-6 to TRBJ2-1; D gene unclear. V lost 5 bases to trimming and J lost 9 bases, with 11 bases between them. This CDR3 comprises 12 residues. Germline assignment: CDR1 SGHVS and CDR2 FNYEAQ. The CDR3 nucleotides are TGTGCCAGCAGCCATCAGACGGGTGAGCAGTTCTTC. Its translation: CASSHQTGEQFF.

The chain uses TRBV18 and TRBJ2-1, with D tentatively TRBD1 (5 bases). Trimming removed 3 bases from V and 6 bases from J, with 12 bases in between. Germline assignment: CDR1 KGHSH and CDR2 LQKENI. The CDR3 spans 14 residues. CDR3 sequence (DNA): TGTGCCAGCTCACCGATAGGGGTTGGCAATGAGCAGTTCTTC. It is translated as CASSPIGVGNEQFF.

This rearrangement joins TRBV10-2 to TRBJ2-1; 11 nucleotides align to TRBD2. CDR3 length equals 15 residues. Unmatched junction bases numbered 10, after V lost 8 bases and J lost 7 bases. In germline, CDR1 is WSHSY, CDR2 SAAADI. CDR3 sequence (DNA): TGCGCCAGCTCTGATTTTAGCGGGGGGGCGAATGAGCAGTTCTTC. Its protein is CASSDFSGGANEQFF.

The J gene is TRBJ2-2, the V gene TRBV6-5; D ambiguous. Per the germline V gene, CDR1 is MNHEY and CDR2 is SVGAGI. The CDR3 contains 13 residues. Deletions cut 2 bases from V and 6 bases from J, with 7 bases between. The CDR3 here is CASSYEAPGELFF. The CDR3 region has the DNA TGTGCCAGCAGTTACGAGGCTCCCGGGGAGCTGTTTTTT.

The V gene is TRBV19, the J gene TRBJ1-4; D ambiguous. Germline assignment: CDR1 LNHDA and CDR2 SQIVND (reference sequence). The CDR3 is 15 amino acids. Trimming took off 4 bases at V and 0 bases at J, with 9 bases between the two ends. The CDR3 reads CASSTPSATNEKLFF. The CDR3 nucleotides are TGTGCCAGTAGTACCCCCAGTGCAACTAATGAAAAACTGTTTTTT.

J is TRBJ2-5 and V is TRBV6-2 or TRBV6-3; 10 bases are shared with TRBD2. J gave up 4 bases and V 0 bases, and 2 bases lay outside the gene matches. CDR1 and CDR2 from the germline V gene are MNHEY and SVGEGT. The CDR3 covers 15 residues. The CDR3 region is CASSYSSGGRETQYF. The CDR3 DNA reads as TGTGCCAGCAGTTACTCTAGCGGGGGGCGAGAGACCCAGTACTTC.

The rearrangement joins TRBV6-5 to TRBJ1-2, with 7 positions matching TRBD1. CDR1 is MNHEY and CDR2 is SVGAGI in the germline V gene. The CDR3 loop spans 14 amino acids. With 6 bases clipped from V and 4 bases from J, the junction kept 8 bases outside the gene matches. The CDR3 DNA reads TGTGCCAGCAGCTCGACAGGGAATCCCTATGGCTACACCTTC. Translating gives CASSSTGNPYGYTF.

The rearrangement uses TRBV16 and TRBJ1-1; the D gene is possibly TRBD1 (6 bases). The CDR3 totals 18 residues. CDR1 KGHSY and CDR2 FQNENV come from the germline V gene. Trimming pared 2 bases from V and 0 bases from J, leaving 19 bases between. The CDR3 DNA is TGTGCCAGCAGCCAAAAAGGGGGGGCCCTAACAGTGAACACTGAAGCTTTCTTT. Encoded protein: CASSQKGGALTVNTEAFF.

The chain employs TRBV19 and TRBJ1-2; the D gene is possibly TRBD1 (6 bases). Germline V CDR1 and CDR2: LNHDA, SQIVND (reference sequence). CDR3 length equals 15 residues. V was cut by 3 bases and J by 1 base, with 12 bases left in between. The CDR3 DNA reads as TGTGCCAGTAGTATTACAGGGCTTCTTAACTATGGCTACACCTTC. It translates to CASSITGLLNYGYTF.

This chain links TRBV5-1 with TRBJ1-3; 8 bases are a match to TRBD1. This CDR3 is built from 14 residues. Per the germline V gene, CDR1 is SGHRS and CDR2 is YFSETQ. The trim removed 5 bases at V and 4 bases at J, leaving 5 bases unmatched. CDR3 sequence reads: CASRMDRAGNTIYF. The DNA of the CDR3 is TGCGCCAGCAGAATGGACAGGGCCGGAAACACCATATATTTT.

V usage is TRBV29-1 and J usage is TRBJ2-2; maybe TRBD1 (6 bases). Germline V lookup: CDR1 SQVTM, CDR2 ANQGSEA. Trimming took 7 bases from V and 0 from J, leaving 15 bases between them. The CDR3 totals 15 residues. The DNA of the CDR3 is TGCAGCGCCCTAGGGACAAATACGAACACCGGGGAGCTGTTTTTT. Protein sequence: CSALGTNTNTGELFF.

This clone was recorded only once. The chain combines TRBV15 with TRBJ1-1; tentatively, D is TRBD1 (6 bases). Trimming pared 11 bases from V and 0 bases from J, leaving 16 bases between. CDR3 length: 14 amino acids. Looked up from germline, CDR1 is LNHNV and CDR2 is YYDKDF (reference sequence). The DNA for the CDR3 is TGTGCCGCGCGGGGGCAGAACCTGAACACTGAAGCTTTCTTT. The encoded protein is CAARGQNLNTEAFF.

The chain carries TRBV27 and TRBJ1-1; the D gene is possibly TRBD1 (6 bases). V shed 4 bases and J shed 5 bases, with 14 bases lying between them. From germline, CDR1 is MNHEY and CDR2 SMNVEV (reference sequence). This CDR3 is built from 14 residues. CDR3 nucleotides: TGTGCCAGCAGTTCAGGGGCGTTGGGGACTGAAGCTTTCTTT. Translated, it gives CASSSGALGTEAFF.

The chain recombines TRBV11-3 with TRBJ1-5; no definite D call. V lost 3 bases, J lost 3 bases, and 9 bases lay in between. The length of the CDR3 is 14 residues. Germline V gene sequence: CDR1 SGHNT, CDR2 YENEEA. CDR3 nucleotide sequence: TGTGCCAGCAGCTTTTCCGGAACCAATCAGCCCCAGCATTTT. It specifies CASSFSGTNQPQHF.

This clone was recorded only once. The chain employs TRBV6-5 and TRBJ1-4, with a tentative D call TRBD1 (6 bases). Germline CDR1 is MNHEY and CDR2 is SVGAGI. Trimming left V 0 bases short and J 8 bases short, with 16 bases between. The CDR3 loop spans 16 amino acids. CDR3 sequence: CASSYSIGGAAEKLFF. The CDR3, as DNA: TGTGCCAGCAGTTACTCGATTGGGGGGGCAGCAGAAAAACTGTTTTTT.

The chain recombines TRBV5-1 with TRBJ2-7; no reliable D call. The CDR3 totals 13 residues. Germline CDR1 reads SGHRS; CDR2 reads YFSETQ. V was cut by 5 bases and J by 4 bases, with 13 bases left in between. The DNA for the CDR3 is TGCGCCAGCAGTTACGGTATCGTGTACGAGCAGTACTTC. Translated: CASSYGIVYEQYF. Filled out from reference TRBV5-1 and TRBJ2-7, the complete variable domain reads KAGVTQTPRYLIKTRGQQVTLSCSPISGHRSVSWYQQTPGQGLQFLFEYFSETQRNKGNFPGRFSGRQFSNSRSEMNVSTLELGDSALYLCASSYGIVYEQYFGPGTRLTVT.

This chain's CDR3 is CSVHQTGPEAFF. The CDR3 nucleotides are TGCAGCGTCCATCAAACAGGACCTGAAGCTTTCTTT. The chain joins TRBV29-1 to TRBJ1-1; D is possibly TRBD1 (5 bases). The CDR3 totals 12 residues. V was shortened by 6 bases and J by 6 bases, with 14 bases between the two germline ends. CDR1 is SQVTM and CDR2 is ANQGSEA in the germline V gene.

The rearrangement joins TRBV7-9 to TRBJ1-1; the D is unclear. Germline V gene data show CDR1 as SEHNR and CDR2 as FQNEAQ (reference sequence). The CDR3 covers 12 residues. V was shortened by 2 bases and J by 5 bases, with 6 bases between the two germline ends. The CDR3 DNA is TGTGCCAGCAGCTTATCGGGGACTGAAGCTTTCTTT. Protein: CASSLSGTEAFF.

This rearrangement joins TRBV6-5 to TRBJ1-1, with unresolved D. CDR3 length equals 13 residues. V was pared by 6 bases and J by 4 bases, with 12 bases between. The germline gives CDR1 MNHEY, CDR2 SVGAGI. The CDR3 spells CASRGYLSTEAFF. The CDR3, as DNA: TGTGCCAGCAGGGGATACTTGAGCACTGAAGCTTTCTTT.

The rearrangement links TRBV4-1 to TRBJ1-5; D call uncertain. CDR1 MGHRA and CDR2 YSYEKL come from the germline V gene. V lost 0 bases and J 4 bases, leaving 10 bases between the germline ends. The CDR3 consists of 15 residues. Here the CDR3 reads CASSQDQGFNQPQHF. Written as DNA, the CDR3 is TGCGCCAGCAGCCAAGATCAAGGGTTTAATCAGCCCCAGCATTTT.